The rows below give T cell receptor beta chains drawn from one sample of a study of blood T cell repertoires in COVID-19. This table comes from immunoSEQ multiplex PCR, and its TCRdb copy is limited to in-frame clones, with some not included. The sample lists about 170,000 clones; approximately 79% were seen once. The specimen was peripheral blood. These receptors all come from a woman aged 80 or older with acute or convalescent COVID-19. The CDR3 runs from the conserved cysteine through the conserved F or W. D genes are given only for firm matches. For some rows the clone size is stated as once, few or many, or as a class when expanded; others skip it.

- TRBJ2-4 TRBV14 TRBD2 TGTGCCAGCAGCCAAAATAGCGGGCGCATCATTCAGTACTTC CASSQNSGRIIQYF
- TRBJ2-3 TRBV5-5 TRBD2 TGTGCCAGCAGCCCCGGGACTAGCGGGAGATGGGATACGCAGTATTTT CASSPGTSGRWDTQYF
few TRBJ1-3 TRBV7-9 TRBD1 TGTGCCAGCAGTTCGACAGGGGGCGGAAACACCATATATTTT CASSSTGGGNTIYF
- TRBJ1-1 TRBV6-2/TRBV6-3 TRBD1 TGTGCCAGCAGTCAGCAGGGGGCGCAGACTGAAGCTTTCTTT CASSQQGAQTEAFF
few TRBJ2-2 TRBV24-1 - TGTGCCACCGCAGCGAGAGGGAACACCGGGGAGCTGTTTTTT CATAARGNTGELFF
- TRBJ2-7 TRBV27 TRBD2 TGTGCCAGCAGTTCGACTAGCGGTACTTACGAGCAGTACTTC CASSSTSGTYEQYF
once TRBJ2-3 TRBV25-1 TRBD2 TGTGCCAGCAGTGTAGTAGCGGGAGCAGGGGATACGCAGTATTTT CASSVVAGAGDTQYF
- TRBJ1-6 TRBV6-5 - TGTGCCAGCAGTTACTCTGGGCAGGGAGGGACACCCCTCCACTTT CASSYSGQGGTPLHF
many TRBJ2-3 TRBV14 TRBD2 TGTGCCAGCAGCCAAGGGACGGGAGGAATCACAGATACGCAGTATTTT CASSQGTGGITDTQYF
few TRBJ2-2 TRBV19 - TGTGCCAGTAGTATTGTGGGGGCGGGAGCGAACACCGGGGAGCTGTTTTTT CASSIVGAGANTGELFF
- TRBJ2-5 TRBV6-2/TRBV6-3 TRBD1 TGTGCCAGCAGTTACTCAACGGACAGGCCGGAGACCCAGTACTTC CASSYSTDRPETQYF
- TRBJ1-5 TRBV6-6 TRBD1 TGTGCCAGCAGTCCAGGGGGTATCCAGCCCCAGCATTTT CASSPGGIQPQHF
- TRBJ1-1 TRBV28 - TGTGCCAGCAGTTTACCCAGGACATCTGAAGCTTTCTTT CASSLPRTSEAFF
- TRBJ1-6 TRBV30 TRBD1 TGTGCCTGGAGCCCAAACAGGGGTCTCTCACCCCTCCACTTT CAWSPNRGLSPLHF
- TRBJ2-1 TRBV20-1 TRBD2 TGCAGTGCTAGTCGGCTAGCGGGAGGGACGCACGGCTACAATGAGCAGTTCTTC CSASRLAGGTHGYNEQFF
- TRBJ2-2 TRBV13 - TGTGCCAGCAGCTCCAGGGATCCGTACACCGGGGAGCTGTTTTTT CASSSRDPYTGELFF
- TRBJ1-5 TRBV6-5 - TGTGCCAGCAGGAAACAGGCCTATAGCAATCAGCCCCAGCATTTT CASRKQAYSNQPQHF
- TRBJ2-5 TRBV5-4 - TGTGCCAGCAGCCTGGCCGGGCGGGGAGGCGGTGAGACCCAGTACTTC CASSLAGRGGGETQYF
- TRBJ1-2 TRBV2 - TGTGCCAGCAGTGAGGTTCAGGGGCACTATGGCTACACCTTC CASSEVQGHYGYTF
- TRBJ1-1 TRBV11-2 TRBD1 TGTGCCAGCAGCTTTTACAGGGGAGGCACTGAAGCTTTCTTT CASSFYRGGTEAFF
- TRBJ2-1 TRBV4-3 TRBD2 TGCGCCAGCAGCCAAAAGGCTAGCGGGAAAGGCAATGAGCAGTTCTTC CASSQKASGKGNEQFF
- TRBJ2-7 TRBV4-3 TRBD2 TGCGCCAGCAGCCAAGATCTGTTAGCGGGGCTCCCCTACGAGCAGTACTTC CASSQDLLAGLPYEQYF
- TRBJ1-3 TRBV19 - TGTGCCAGTAGTATTCGGGTTGCCTTCTCTGGAAACACCATATATTTT CASSIRVAFSGNTIYF
- TRBJ2-1 TRBV5-4 TRBD2 TGTGCCAGCAGCCGACTAGCGGGAGTTGGCAATGAGCAGTTCTTC CASSRLAGVGNEQFF
- TRBJ2-6 TRBV18 - TGTGCCAGCCCCACCGGTGAAACTGGGGCCAACGTCCTGACTTTC CASPTGETGANVLTF
- TRBJ1-2 TRBV28 TRBD1 TGTGCCAGCAGTTCGGACAGGAGCCTCTATGGCTACACCTTC CASSSDRSLYGYTF
- TRBJ2-7 TRBV30 TRBD2 TGTGCCTGGTCCGGGACTAGCAGTTACGAGCAGTACTTC CAWSGTSSYEQYF
few TRBJ2-3 TRBV11-2 TRBD2 TGTGCCAGCAGCCCAGGACTAGCGGGAAAGGCATCAGATACGCAGTATTTT CASSPGLAGKASDTQYF
- TRBJ2-7 TRBV6-2/TRBV6-3 TRBD2 TGTGCCAGCAGTTACTCGATGTCGCGGGAGTCCTCCTACGAGCAGTACTTC CASSYSMSRESSYEQYF
- TRBJ2-1 TRBV25-1 TRBD1 TGTGCCAGCAGTGAGGGACAGGGAACTGAGCAGTTCTTC CASSEGQGTEQFF
few TRBJ1-2 TRBV20-1 - TGCAGTGCTAGTGCCAGAAGTGTCTATGGCTACACCTTC CSASARSVYGYTF
- TRBJ1-1 TRBV10-1 TRBD1 TGCGCCAGCAGTGATCCGACAGGGGGGGAGAGTGAAGCTTTCTTT CASSDPTGGESEAFF
- TRBJ2-5 TRBV7-7 - TGTGCCAGCAGCCAGGGCCATTTAGGGGAGACCCAGTACTTC CASSQGHLGETQYF
- TRBJ1-5 TRBV19 TRBD1 TGTGCCAGTAGTATAGGACAGGGCGTCCAGCCCCAGCATTTT CASSIGQGVQPQHF
once TRBJ1-2 TRBV19 TRBD1 TGTGCCAGTAGTAGAGGACAGGGCCTTCGAGCTGGAGGCTACACCTTC CASSRGQGLRAGGYTF
- TRBJ1-1 TRBV18 TRBD1 TGTGCCAGCGCGGGACAGGGTCCTACTGAAGCTTTCTTT CASAGQGPTEAFF
- TRBJ2-7 TRBV19 TRBD2 TGTGCCAGTAGTTTATTCCTAGCGGGAGATGGAGACGAGCAGTACTTC CASSLFLAGDGDEQYF
- TRBJ2-5 TRBV5-6 - TGTGCCAGCAGCTTCTTAACTCAAGAGACCCAGTACTTC CASSFLTQETQYF
once TRBJ2-7 TRBV5-4 TRBD2 TGTGCCAGCAGCCAGCTAGCGGGAGGGCCCTACGAGCAGTACTTC CASSQLAGGPYEQYF
- TRBJ1-1 TRBV11-2 - TGTGCCAGCAGCTTAGGAGGGGGAGCTGAAGCTTTCTTT CASSLGGGAEAFF
- TRBJ2-2 TRBV9 - TGTGCCAGCAGCGTAGCAGGGGCGTACAGCACCGGGGAGCTGTTTTTT CASSVAGAYSTGELFF
- TRBJ2-3 TRBV5-1 TRBD2 TGCGCCAGCAGCTTGGGTGTTAGCGGGACCATCAGCACAGATACGCAGTATTTT CASSLGVSGTISTDTQYF
- TRBJ2-6 TRBV27 - TGTGCCAGCAGTTTCGGGAACCTTTACTCTGGGGCCAACGTCCTGACTTTC CASSFGNLYSGANVLTF
- TRBJ2-7 TRBV7-2 TRBD2 TGTGCCAGCAGCTTGTCGGGGGGACCCTACGAGCAGTACTTC CASSLSGGPYEQYF
- TRBJ1-1 TRBV19 - TGTGCCAGTAGTGTTCGGACAGCGAACACTGAAGCTTTCTTT CASSVRTANTEAFF
- TRBJ2-5 TRBV3-1/TRBV3-2 TRBD2 TGTGCCAGCAGCCAAGAAAGCTCTCTTCTAGCGGGAGTGGGAGAGACCCAGTACTTC CASSQESSLLAGVGETQYF
few TRBJ2-1 TRBV18 - TGTGCCAGCTCATCCTACAGCTCCTACAATGAGCAGTTCTTC CASSSYSSYNEQFF
- TRBJ2-1 TRBV25-1 TRBD2 TGTGCCAGCAGTGACACCGGGACTAGCGGGAGATATGAGCAGTTCTTC CASSDTGTSGRYEQFF
- TRBJ2-7 TRBV28 TRBD2 TGTGCCAGCAGTTTAGCGGGAGCGATAAACGAGCAGTACTTC CASSLAGAINEQYF
- TRBJ2-1 TRBV1 - TGCACCAGCAGCCAGGGACTAGCGGGAGGAGGAAATCTGAATGAGCAGTTCTTC CTSSQGLAGGGNLNEQFF
few TRBJ1-4 TRBV20-1 - TGCAGTGCTAGTCATACTAATGAAAAACTGTTTTTT CSASHTNEKLFF
many TRBJ1-5 TRBV7-2 - TGTGCCAGCAGCTTAGCATCCTATACCAATCAGCCCCAGCATTTT CASSLASYTNQPQHF
- TRBJ1-4 TRBV28 TRBD1 TGTGCCAGCAGTTCCGGGGACAGGAAAAATGAAAAACTGTTTTTT CASSSGDRKNEKLFF
- TRBJ1-5 TRBV19 - TGTGCCAGTAGTATAGGGGGCATGGGCAATCAGCCCCAGCATTTT CASSIGGMGNQPQHF
- TRBJ1-6 TRBV5-1 - TGCGCCAGTAACACACAGCCTAATTCACCCCTCCACTTT CASNTQPNSPLHF
- TRBJ1-2 TRBV27 TRBD1 TGTGCCAGCAGTTTATTGGGACAGGGGTGGGGCTACACCTTC CASSLLGQGWGYTF
- TRBJ2-3 TRBV11-2 TRBD2 TGTGCCAGCAGCTGGAGAGGGACTAGCGGGATCTCGGCAGATACGCAGTATTTT CASSWRGTSGISADTQYF